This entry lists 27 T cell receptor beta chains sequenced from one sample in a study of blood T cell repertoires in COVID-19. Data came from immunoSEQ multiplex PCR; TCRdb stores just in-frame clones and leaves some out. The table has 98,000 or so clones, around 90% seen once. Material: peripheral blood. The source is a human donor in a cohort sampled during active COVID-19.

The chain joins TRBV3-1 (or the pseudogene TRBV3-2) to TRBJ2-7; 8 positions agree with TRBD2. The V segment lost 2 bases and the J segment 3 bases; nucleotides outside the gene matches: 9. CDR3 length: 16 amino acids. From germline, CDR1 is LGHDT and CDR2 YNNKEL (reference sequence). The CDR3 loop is CASSQYQVAGNYEQYF. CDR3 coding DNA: TGTGCCAGCAGCCAATATCAGGTAGCGGGAAACTACGAGCAGTACTTC.

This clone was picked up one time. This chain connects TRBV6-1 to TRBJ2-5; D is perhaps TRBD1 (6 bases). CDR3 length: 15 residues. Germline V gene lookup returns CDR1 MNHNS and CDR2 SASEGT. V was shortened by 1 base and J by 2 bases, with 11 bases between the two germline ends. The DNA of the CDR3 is TGTGCCAGCAGTGAAGAGACCGGGACACAAGAGACCCAGTACTTC. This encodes CASSEETGTQETQYF.

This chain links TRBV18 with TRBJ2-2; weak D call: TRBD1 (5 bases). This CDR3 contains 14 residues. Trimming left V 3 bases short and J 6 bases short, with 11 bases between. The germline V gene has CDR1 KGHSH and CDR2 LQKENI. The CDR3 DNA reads TGTGCCAGCTCACCTCCGACAGTCGCCGGGGAGCTGTTTTTT. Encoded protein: CASSPPTVAGELFF. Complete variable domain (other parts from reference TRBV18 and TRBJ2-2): NAGVMQNPRHLVRRRGQEARLRCSPMKGHSHVYWYRQLPEEGLKFMVYLQKENIIDESGMPKERFSAEFPKEGPSILRIQQVVRGDSAAYFCASSPPTVAGELFFGEGSRLTVL.

The CDR3 DNA sequence: TGTGCCAGCAGTTTATTTCAGGTGAACACTGAAGCTTTCTTT. Translating it yields CASSLFQVNTEAFF. V gene TRBV28 combines with J gene TRBJ1-1; D gene unclear. This CDR3 spans 14 amino acids. The germline V gene has CDR1 MDHEN and CDR2 SYDVKM. V shed 1 base and J shed 0 bases, with 6 bases lying between them.

The CDR3 loop reads CASSWGGAHQPQHF. DNA of the CDR3: TGTGCCAGCAGCTGGGGGGGGGCCCACCAGCCCCAGCATTTT. The genes are TRBV5-4 and TRBJ1-5; possibly TRBD1 for D (6 bases). The ends were cut back, 3 bases at V and 7 bases at J, with 14 bases in the middle. The CDR3 contains 14 residues. The V gene's germline CDR1 is SGHNT and CDR2 YYREEE (reference sequence).

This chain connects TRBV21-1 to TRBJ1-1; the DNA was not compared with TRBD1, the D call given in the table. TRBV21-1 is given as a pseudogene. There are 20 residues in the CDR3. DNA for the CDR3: TGTGCCAGCAGCACCCGGGACAGGGTGGTTGTGAGCCTAATGAACACTGAAGCTTTCTTT. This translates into CASSTRDRVVVSLMNTEAFF.

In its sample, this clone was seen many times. The CDR3 coding sequence is TGTGCCAGCAGTCCGTCCGGGGAGCTGTTTTTT. Translated: CASSPSGELFF. The chain employs TRBV27 and TRBJ2-2; no clear D gene. The CDR3 has 11 residues. Germline CDR1 is MNHEY and CDR2 is SMNVEV (reference sequence). The germline V and J ends were trimmed by 5 bases and 6 bases, with 4 bases remaining between them.

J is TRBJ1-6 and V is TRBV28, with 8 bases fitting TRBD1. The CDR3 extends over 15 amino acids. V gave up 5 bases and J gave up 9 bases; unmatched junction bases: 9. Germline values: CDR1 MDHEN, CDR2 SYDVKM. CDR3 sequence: CASSRQGAMGSPLHF. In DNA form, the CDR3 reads TGTGCCAGCAGTCGTCAGGGGGCGATGGGTTCACCCCTCCACTTT.

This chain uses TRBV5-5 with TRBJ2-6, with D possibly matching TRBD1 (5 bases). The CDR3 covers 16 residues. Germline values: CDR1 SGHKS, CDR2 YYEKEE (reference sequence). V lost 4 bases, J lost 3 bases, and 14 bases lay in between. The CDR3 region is CASSELGVFGANVLTF. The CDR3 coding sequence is TGTGCCAGCAGCGAATTAGGGGTTTTTGGGGCCAACGTCCTGACTTTC.

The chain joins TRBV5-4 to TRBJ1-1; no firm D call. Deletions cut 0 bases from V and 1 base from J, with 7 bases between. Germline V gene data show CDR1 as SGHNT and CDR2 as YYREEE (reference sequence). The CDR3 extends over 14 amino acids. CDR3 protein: CASSLGHQNTEAFF. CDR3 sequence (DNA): TGTGCCAGCAGCTTGGGACACCAGAACACTGAAGCTTTCTTT.

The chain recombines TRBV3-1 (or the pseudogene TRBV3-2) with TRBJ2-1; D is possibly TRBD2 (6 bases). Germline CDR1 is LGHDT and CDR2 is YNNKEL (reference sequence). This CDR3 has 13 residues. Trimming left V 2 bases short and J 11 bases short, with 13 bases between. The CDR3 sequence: CASSQSYGGQQFF. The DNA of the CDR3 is TGTGCCAGCAGCCAATCCTACGGGGGTCAGCAGTTCTTC.

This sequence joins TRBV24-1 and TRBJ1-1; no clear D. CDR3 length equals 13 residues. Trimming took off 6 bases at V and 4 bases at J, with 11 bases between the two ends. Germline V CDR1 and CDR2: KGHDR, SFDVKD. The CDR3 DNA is TGTGCCACCAGTAACGGAGGGAGCACTGAAGCTTTCTTT. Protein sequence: CATSNGGSTEAFF.

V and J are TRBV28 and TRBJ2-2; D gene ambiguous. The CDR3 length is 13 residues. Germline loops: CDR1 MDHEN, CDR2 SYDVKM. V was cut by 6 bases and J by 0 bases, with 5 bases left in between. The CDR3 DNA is TGTGCCAGCAGGCCGGCGAACACCGGGGAGCTGTTTTTT. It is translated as CASRPANTGELFF.

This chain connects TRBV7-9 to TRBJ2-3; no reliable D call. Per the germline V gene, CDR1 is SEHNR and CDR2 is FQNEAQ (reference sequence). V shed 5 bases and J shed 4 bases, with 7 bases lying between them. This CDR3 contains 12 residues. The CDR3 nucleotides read TGTGCCAGCAGCCCAGAGGCAGATACGCAGTATTTT. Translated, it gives CASSPEADTQYF.

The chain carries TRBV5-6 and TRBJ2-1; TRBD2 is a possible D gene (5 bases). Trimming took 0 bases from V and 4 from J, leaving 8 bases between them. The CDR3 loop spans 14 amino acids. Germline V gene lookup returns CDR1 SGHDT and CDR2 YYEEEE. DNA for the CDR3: TGTGCCAGCAGCTTGGAGGAGGCATACAATGAGCAGTTCTTC. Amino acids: CASSLEEAYNEQFF.

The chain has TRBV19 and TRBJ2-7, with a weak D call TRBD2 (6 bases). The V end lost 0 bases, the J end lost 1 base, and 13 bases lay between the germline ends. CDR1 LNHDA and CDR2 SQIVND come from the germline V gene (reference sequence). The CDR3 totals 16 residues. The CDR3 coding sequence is TGTGCCAGTAGTATAGATCAGTTTAGCGGATCCTACGAGCAGTACTTC. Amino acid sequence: CASSIDQFSGSYEQYF.

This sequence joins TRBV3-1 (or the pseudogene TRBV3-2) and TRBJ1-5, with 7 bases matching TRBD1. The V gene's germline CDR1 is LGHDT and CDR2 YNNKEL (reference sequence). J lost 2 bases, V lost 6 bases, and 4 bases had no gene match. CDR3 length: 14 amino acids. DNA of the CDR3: TGTGCCAGCAGTCGGGACAGCGGCAATCAGCCCCAGCATTTT. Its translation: CASSRDSGNQPQHF.

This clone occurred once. The CDR3 protein is CASSLAPSGAETQYF. Written as DNA, the CDR3 is TGTGCCAGCAGCCTTGCCCCTAGCGGGGCAGAGACCCAGTACTTC. The chain carries TRBV4-2 and TRBJ2-5; 9 bases align to TRBD2. This CDR3 has 15 residues. V lost 4 bases, J lost 4 bases, and 7 bases stayed unmatched. CDR1 and CDR2 (germline): LGHNA, YNFKEQ.

This CDR3 reads CASSFTRQSFGFTEAFF. For the CDR3, the DNA is TGCGCCAGCAGCTTTACGCGACAGTCATTTGGATTCACTGAAGCTTTCTTT. The chain couples TRBV5-1 to TRBJ1-1, with D possibly being TRBD1 (5 bases). The CDR3 is 17 amino acids. Germline V gene lookup returns CDR1 SGHRS and CDR2 YFSETQ. Trimming stripped 2 bases from V and 4 bases from J, with 21 bases between.

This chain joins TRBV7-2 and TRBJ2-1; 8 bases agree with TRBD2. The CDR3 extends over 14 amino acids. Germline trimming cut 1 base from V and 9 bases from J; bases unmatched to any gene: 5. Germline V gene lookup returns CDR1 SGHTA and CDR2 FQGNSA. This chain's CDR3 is CASSLVFRGGEQFF. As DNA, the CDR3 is TGTGCCAGCAGCTTAGTATTCCGGGGGGGTGAGCAGTTCTTC.

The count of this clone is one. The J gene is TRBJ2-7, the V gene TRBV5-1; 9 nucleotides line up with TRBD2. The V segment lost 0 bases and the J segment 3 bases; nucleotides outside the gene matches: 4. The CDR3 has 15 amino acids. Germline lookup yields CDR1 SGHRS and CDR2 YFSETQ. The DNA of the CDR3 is TGCGCCAGCAGCTTGGTAGCGGGGGACTACTACGAGCAGTACTTC. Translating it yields CASSLVAGDYYEQYF.

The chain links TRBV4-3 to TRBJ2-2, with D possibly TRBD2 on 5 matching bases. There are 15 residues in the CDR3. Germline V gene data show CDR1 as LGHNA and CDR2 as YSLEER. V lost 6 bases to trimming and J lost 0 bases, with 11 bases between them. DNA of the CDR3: TGCGCCAGCAGGTTGGACGGGGCGAACACCGGGGAGCTGTTTTTT. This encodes CASRLDGANTGELFF.

CDR3: CASSLRMTVMNTEAFF. CDR3 DNA: TGTGCCAGCAGTTTACGAATGACAGTTATGAACACTGAAGCTTTCTTT. The chain joins TRBV28 to TRBJ1-1; D perhaps matches TRBD1 (5 bases). The CDR3 is made up of 16 amino acids. CDR1 MDHEN and CDR2 SYDVKM come from the germline V gene. Deletions cut 2 bases from V and 0 bases from J, with 13 bases between.

The CDR3 DNA follows: TGTGCCAGCAGCTTATTTTCTGTGACTAGCGGGGTGGAGACCCAGTACTTC. Residues: CASSLFSVTSGVETQYF. The genes are TRBV7-2 and TRBJ2-5, with 11 bases matching TRBD2. Germline lookup yields CDR1 SGHTA and CDR2 FQGNSA. Unmatched junction bases numbered 10, after V lost 2 bases and J lost 5 bases. The CDR3 runs to 17 residues.

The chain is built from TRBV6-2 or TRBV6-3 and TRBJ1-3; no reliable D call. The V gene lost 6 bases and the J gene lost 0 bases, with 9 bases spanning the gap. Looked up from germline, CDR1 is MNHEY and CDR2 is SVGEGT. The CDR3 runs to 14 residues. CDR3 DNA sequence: TGTGCCAGCAGCCAAGAGGTCTCTGGAAACACCATATATTTT. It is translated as CASSQEVSGNTIYF.

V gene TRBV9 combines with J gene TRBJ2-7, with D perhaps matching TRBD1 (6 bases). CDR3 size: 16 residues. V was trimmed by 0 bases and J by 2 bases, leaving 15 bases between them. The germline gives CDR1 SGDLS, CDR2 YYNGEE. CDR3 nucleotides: TGTGCCAGCAGCGTAGGTTTGGGGGCGCCGCCCTACGAGCAGTACTTC. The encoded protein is CASSVGLGAPPYEQYF.

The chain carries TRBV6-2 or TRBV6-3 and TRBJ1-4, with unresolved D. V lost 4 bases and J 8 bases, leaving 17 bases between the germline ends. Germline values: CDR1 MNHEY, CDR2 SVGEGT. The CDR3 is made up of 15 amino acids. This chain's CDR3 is CASSSPGRAEEKLFF. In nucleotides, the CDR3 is TGTGCCAGCAGTTCCCCGGGCAGAGCGGAAGAAAAACTGTTTTTT.